These T cell receptor beta chains were read from a single sample in a study of STAT3 mutations in large granular lymphocyte leukemia. Assay used: immunoSEQ multiplex PCR; TCRdb lists only in-frame clones, some missing. The data show roughly 13,000 clones, with around 90% seen just once and approximately 12% held by the top ten. The sequenced sample was PBMCs. These receptors all come from a human donor with T large granular lymphocyte leukemia. Some clones in this sample may be carry-over from other donors' samples. The CDR3 runs from the conserved cysteine through the conserved F or W. D genes are given only for firm matches.

d_call j_call v_call cdr3_nt cdr3_aa
- TRBJ1-5 TRBV2 TGTGCCAGCACGCAGGGCGAGAATCAGCCCCAGCATTTT CASTQGENQPQHF
TRBD1 TRBJ1-2 TRBV6-1 TGTGCCAGCAGTGGACCCAGTGGGCAGGGGGCCTATGGCTACACCTTC CASSGPSGQGAYGYTF
TRBD1 TRBJ2-2 TRBV7-9 TGTGCCAGCAGCCGGGACAGGAACACCGGGGAGCTGTTTTTT CASSRDRNTGELFF
- TRBJ2-1 TRBV7-9 TGTGCCAGCAGCCAGCCCGGGACCCACAATGAGCAGTTCTTC CASSQPGTHNEQFF
- TRBJ1-5 TRBV28 TGTGCCAGCAGCCCTCTGATAGGAAATCAGCCCCAGCATTTT CASSPLIGNQPQHF
TRBD1 TRBJ1-2 TRBV19 TGTGCCAGTAGCATCCGGGGACAGCAGACTTATGGCTACACCTTC CASSIRGQQTYGYTF
- TRBJ2-7 TRBV7-2 TGTGCCAGCAGCTTAGAAGGACACTTCTCCTACGAGCAGTACTTC CASSLEGHFSYEQYF
TRBD1 TRBJ1-2 TRBV7-9 TGTGCCAGCAGTTTGGGACAGGGGAACTATGGCTACACCTTC CASSLGQGNYGYTF
- TRBJ2-1 TRBV4-1 TGCGCCAGCAGCCAAACAACCGGGAGTCACAATGAGCAGTTCTTC CASSQTTGSHNEQFF
TRBD1 TRBJ1-5 TRBV19 TGTGCCAGTAGCGACAGGGGAGGCAGCAATCAGCCCCAGCATTTT CASSDRGGSNQPQHF